These 25 T cell receptor beta chains share one sample of origin, sequenced in a study of beta chain features in type 1 diabetes. Study findings and constraints: Moderately but significantly shorter TCRB CDR3s were found in Type 1 diabetes patients in all four CD4+ subsets.

The antigens for these receptors are not known. The entirety of the isolated RNA underwent reverse transcription, so expressed TCRB transcripts were sequenced. TCRdb's table, derived via immunoSEQ multiplex PCR, lists solely in-frame clones and lacks some. The sample lists 130,000 to 150,000 clones; about 12% were seen once. Material: central memory CD4+ T cells from blood. These receptors were taken from a man aged 18 to 29 with type 1 diabetes.

The rearrangement joins TRBV7-2 to TRBJ1-2, with TRBD1 matching over 7 bases. The CDR3 totals 16 residues. Germline V gene data show CDR1 as SGHTA and CDR2 as FQGNSA. Trimming removed 5 bases from V and 1 base from J; junction bases left unmatched: 10. The CDR3 here is CASSGPRQGINYGYTF. The CDR3 DNA sequence: TGTGCCAGCAGCGGACCCCGACAGGGAATTAACTATGGCTACACCTTC.

CDR3 nucleotide sequence: TGCAGCTCAGCGGGAGGAGGAGGGCAAGAGACCCAGTACTTC. Amino acids: CSSAGGGGQETQYF. V usage is TRBV29-1 and J usage is TRBJ2-5; 9 bases are a match to TRBD2. This CDR3 contains 14 residues. Germline V gives CDR1 SQVTM, CDR2 ANQGSEA. V shed 8 bases, J shed 2 bases, and the junction held 9 bases outside the gene matches.

The chain is built from TRBV4-2 and TRBJ2-2; D gene unclear. In germline, CDR1 is LGHNA, CDR2 YNFKEQ. V was cut by 2 bases and J by 1 base, with 5 bases left in between. The CDR3 loop spans 14 amino acids. This chain's CDR3 is CASSQWMNTGELFF. In nucleotides, the CDR3 is TGTGCCAGCAGCCAATGGATGAACACCGGGGAGCTGTTTTTT.

J is TRBJ1-4 and V is TRBV30; perhaps TRBD1 as D (5 bases). V lost 3 bases and J 7 bases, leaving 12 bases between the germline ends. This CDR3 is 13 amino acids long. Germline V gene data show CDR1 as GTSNPN and CDR2 as SVGIG (reference sequence). The CDR3 sequence is CAWSYRTGEKLFF. CDR3 DNA sequence: TGTGCCTGGAGCTACAGGACCGGTGAAAAACTGTTTTTT.

The chain has TRBV30 and TRBJ1-2; no firm D call. V was pared by 0 bases and J by 2 bases, with 10 bases between. This CDR3 region has 14 residues. CDR1 and CDR2 (germline): GTSNPN, SVGIG (reference sequence). For the CDR3, the DNA is TGTGCCTGGAGTGTACTTTTAGGGAACTATGGCTACACCTTC. Protein sequence: CAWSVLLGNYGYTF.

The V gene is TRBV9, the J gene TRBJ1-4; D perhaps matches TRBD1 (6 bases). The germline V gene encodes CDR1 SGDLS and CDR2 YYNGEE. Trimming left V 4 bases short and J 1 base short, with 23 bases between. This CDR3 comprises 19 residues. The CDR3 loop reads CASSSEGTSRIGTNEKLFF. CDR3 coding DNA: TGTGCCAGCAGCTCGGAAGGGACAAGCAGAATAGGAACTAATGAAAAACTGTTTTTT. Combining the CDR3 with reference TRBV9 and TRBJ1-4 gives the whole variable domain DSGVTQTPKHLITATGQRVTLRCSPRSGDLSVYWYQQSLDQGLQFLIQYYNGEERAKGNILERFSAQQFPDLHSELNLSSLELGDSALYFCASSSEGTSRIGTNEKLFFGSGTQLSVL.

This sequence joins TRBV7-8 and TRBJ2-1; D is ambiguous. The CDR3 covers 14 residues. The germline V gene has CDR1 SGHVS and CDR2 FQNEAQ. V dropped 1 base and J dropped 7 bases, with 11 bases sitting between them. CDR3 nucleotide sequence: TGTGCCAGCAGCTTAGGGCTAGTGGTAAATGAGCAGTTCTTC. Translation gives CASSLGLVVNEQFF.

V usage is TRBV7-9 and J usage is TRBJ2-5; D ambiguous. Trimming pared 5 bases from V and 5 bases from J, leaving 15 bases between. Germline CDR1 SEHNR, CDR2 FQNEAQ (reference sequence). The CDR3 totals 14 residues. The CDR3 nucleotides read TGTGCCAGCAGCGGCGCTGGCAGGCCGGAGACCCAGTACTTC. Encoded protein: CASSGAGRPETQYF.

This clone showed up just a few times. The chain joins TRBV4-1 to TRBJ2-3, with 13 bases matching TRBD2. Trimming at V came to 6 bases and at J to 2 bases, leaving 5 bases not matched to a gene. Germline CDR1 reads MGHRA; CDR2 reads YSYEKL. The CDR3 runs 16 residues. This chain's CDR3 is CASSEGLAGLTDTQYF. The CDR3 DNA sequence: TGCGCCAGCAGTGAGGGACTAGCGGGGCTCACAGATACGCAGTATTTT.

Worth noting for this clone: Different DNA sequences within this sample yield the same CDR3. The gene calls are TRBV28 and TRBJ2-6; 7 nucleotides match TRBD1. Unmatched junction bases numbered 4, after V lost 7 bases and J lost 1 base. Germline CDR1 MDHEN, CDR2 SYDVKM. CDR3 size: 15 residues. CDR3 protein: CASKQGRSGANVLTF. In nucleotides, the CDR3 is TGTGCCAGCAAACAGGGGCGTTCTGGGGCCAACGTCCTGACTTTC.

This clone was picked up many times. The chain uses TRBV13 and TRBJ1-1; D is uncertain. V lost 3 bases and J 1 base, leaving 6 bases between the germline ends. The CDR3 consists of 13 residues. Per germline, CDR1 PRHDT and CDR2 FYEKMQ (reference sequence). This CDR3 is CASSFDGNTEAFF. CDR3 nucleotide sequence: TGTGCCAGCAGCTTTGACGGGAACACTGAAGCTTTCTTT. Full variable domain (outside the CDR3, taken from reference TRBV13 and TRBJ1-1): AAGVIQSPRHLIKEKRETATLKCYPIPRHDTVYWYQQGPGQDPQFLISFYEKMQSDKGSIPDRFSAQQFSDYHSELNMSSLELGDSALYFCASSFDGNTEAFFGQGTRLTVV.

A remark on this clone: This sequence is one base from a far larger clone and is likely a read error. J is TRBJ2-5 and V is TRBV29-1; D is uncertain. The CDR3 extends over 13 amino acids. Germline CDR1 is SQVTM and CDR2 is ANQGSEA. With 8 bases removed from V and 2 bases from J, the gap between germline ends came to 15 bases. CDR3 sequence reads: CSSEAGNQETQYF. CDR3 in DNA: TGCAGCTCAGAGGCCGGTAATCAAGAGACCCAGTACTTC.

This clone was seen a handful of times. The chain is built from TRBV15 and TRBJ2-3; no clear D. Germline V gene lookup returns CDR1 LNHNV and CDR2 YYDKDF (reference sequence). V was trimmed by 1 base and J by 14 bases, leaving 16 bases between them. The CDR3 consists of 13 residues. The CDR3 protein is CATSRVGWQIGYF. The CDR3 coding sequence is TGTGCCACCAGCAGAGTAGGGTGGCAGATTGGGTATTTT.

The chain is built from TRBV30 and TRBJ2-5; 11 bases line up with TRBD1. Germline CDR1 is GTSNPN and CDR2 is SVGIG (reference sequence). CDR3 length equals 15 residues. The ends lost 2 bases at V and 5 bases at J; junction bases unmatched: 7. The CDR3 DNA reads as TGTGCCTGGAGTCCCTGGGACAGGGGGACGGAGACCCAGTACTTC. Its protein is CAWSPWDRGTETQYF.

This clone was seen repeatedly, ten times or more. The chain couples TRBV4-2 to TRBJ2-2; no reliable D call. The CDR3 extends over 12 amino acids. The germline CDR1 and CDR2 sequences are LGHNA and YNFKEQ. Trimming shortened V by 1 base and J by 7 bases, and 4 bases separated the two germline ends. CDR3 loop: CASSQGIGELFF. DNA for the CDR3: TGTGCCAGCAGCCAAGGTATCGGGGAGCTGTTTTTT.

This chain joins TRBV25-1 and TRBJ2-1, with 9 nucleotides matching TRBD2. J lost 8 bases, V lost 8 bases, and 10 bases had no gene match. CDR1 MGHDK and CDR2 SYGVNS come from the germline V gene. CDR3 length: 14 amino acids. CDR3 nucleotide sequence: TGTGCCAGCGGCGGACTAGCGAGGATGGATGAGCAGTTCTTC. Translated: CASGGLARMDEQFF.

CDR3 residues: CAIITGQGFSYEQYF. The CDR3 bases are TGTGCCATCATTACGGGACAGGGGTTTTCCTACGAGCAGTACTTC. This chain connects TRBV10-3 to TRBJ2-7; 10 positions agree with TRBD1. CDR3 length equals 15 residues. Germline CDR1 and CDR2: ENHRY and SYGVKD. With 7 bases clipped from V and 1 base from J, the junction kept 7 bases outside the gene matches.

This clone has more than one count but fewer than ten. This rearrangement joins TRBV27 to TRBJ2-5, with D unclear. This CDR3 is built from 12 residues. Germline V CDR1 and CDR2: MNHEY, SMNVEV (reference sequence). Trimming removed 6 bases at V and 5 bases at J, with 10 bases between. The CDR3: CASRLNQETQYF. The CDR3 nucleotides are TGTGCCAGCAGGCTCAATCAGGAGACCCAGTACTTC.

This clone was observed a handful of times. The rearrangement links TRBV9 to TRBJ1-2; no clear D gene. V was clipped by 0 bases and J by 2 bases, with 8 bases between them. The CDR3 runs to 14 residues. From germline, CDR1 is SGDLS and CDR2 YYNGEE. CDR3 nucleotide sequence: TGTGCCAGCAGCGTAGCGGACGTCAACTATGGCTACACCTTC. Amino acid sequence: CASSVADVNYGYTF.

This clone was counted between two and nine times. The V gene is TRBV7-9, the J gene TRBJ2-3; TRBD2 might be the D (5 bases). V was cut by 5 bases and J by 0 bases, with 12 bases left in between. There are 15 residues in the CDR3. Germline V lookup: CDR1 SEHNR, CDR2 FQNEAQ (reference sequence). The DNA of the CDR3 is TGTGCCAGCAGCCAAGAGGGTTTCAGCACAGATACGCAGTATTTT. Its translation is CASSQEGFSTDTQYF. The whole variable domain, remainder taken from reference TRBV7-9 and TRBJ2-3, is DTGVSQNPRHKITKRGQNVTFRCDPISEHNRLYWYRQTLGQGPEFLTYFQNEAQLEKSRLLSDRFSAERPKGSFSTLEIQRTEQGDSAMYLCASSQEGFSTDTQYFGPGTRLTVL.

Note on this clone: A much larger clone lies one base from this, so it may be a read error. The V and J genes are TRBV11-1 and TRBJ2-7; D might be TRBD1 or TRBD2, each matching 5 bases. Trimming left V 5 bases short and J 3 bases short, with 8 bases between. Germline loops: CDR1 SGHAT, CDR2 FQDESV (reference sequence). The CDR3 is 12 residues long. The CDR3 nucleotides read TGTGCCAGCAGCCGGGACGGCTACGAGCAGTACTTC. This encodes CASSRDGYEQYF.

This rearrangement joins TRBV5-4 to TRBJ2-7; D is unclear. The ends were cut back, 3 bases at V and 7 bases at J, with 11 bases in the middle. In germline, CDR1 is SGHNT, CDR2 YYREEE (reference sequence). CDR3 length equals 12 residues. The CDR3 nucleotides are TGTGCCAGCAGCTCCCCCGGAAAAGAGCAGTACTTC. It codes for CASSSPGKEQYF.

V is TRBV15 and J is TRBJ2-4, with 14 nucleotides matching TRBD2. This CDR3 region has 19 residues. Germline lookup yields CDR1 LNHNV and CDR2 YYDKDF (reference sequence). V lost 6 bases, J lost 0 bases, and 10 bases stayed unmatched. The CDR3 spells CATSSGLAGGQLAKNIQYF. In nucleotides, the CDR3 is TGTGCCACCAGTTCCGGACTAGCGGGGGGCCAACTAGCCAAAAACATTCAGTACTTC.

The chain couples TRBV7-6 to TRBJ2-6; D gene uncertain. The germline CDR1 and CDR2 sequences are SGHVS and FNYEAQ. This CDR3 is 15 amino acids long. The V end was cut by 2 bases, the J end by 1 base, with 6 bases between. In DNA, the CDR3 is TGTGCCAGCAGCTTATTGGGTTCTGGGGCCAACGTCCTGACTTTC. Encoded protein: CASSLLGSGANVLTF.

This clone was recorded a few times. The chain is built from TRBV15 and TRBJ2-7, with D maybe TRBD1 (6 bases). Trimming stripped 3 bases from V and 3 bases from J, with 12 bases between. This CDR3 contains 14 residues. From germline, CDR1 is LNHNV and CDR2 YYDKDF (reference sequence). The CDR3 region is CATSSQGQGYEQYF. The DNA for the CDR3 is TGTGCCACCAGCAGCCAGGGGCAGGGCTACGAGCAGTACTTC.